Below, 11 T cell receptor beta chains from the same sample are listed, as sequenced in a study of T cell responses to AZD1222 COVID-19 vaccine. Generated by immunoSEQ multiplex PCR, the TCRdb table keeps only in-frame clones and is missing some. The data show 65,000 to 95,000 clones, around 83% seen once. Sequenced here: peripheral blood, sampled on day 0 of AZD1222 vaccination. The receptors here all came from an adult in good health.

The chain carries TRBV13 and TRBJ2-2, with D unclear. In germline, CDR1 is PRHDT, CDR2 FYEKMQ (reference sequence). The CDR3 is 16 residues long. The V and J ends lost 5 bases and 7 bases respectively, with 20 bases between them. Written as DNA, the CDR3 is TGTGCCAGCAGCACCACATTTCCGGGCTTGAACGGGGAGCTGTTTTTT. As protein: CASSTTFPGLNGELFF.

The chain is built from TRBV7-8 and TRBJ1-4, with 8 bases lining up with TRBD1. The CDR3 is 16 amino acids. V trimming: 6 bases; J trimming: 3 bases; junction bases outside the gene matches: 9. The germline CDR1 and CDR2 sequences are SGHVS and FQNEAQ. DNA of the CDR3: TGTGCCAGCAGACCCCAGGGGGCACTCTCTAATGAAAAACTGTTTTTT. It yields the protein CASRPQGALSNEKLFF.

The V call is TRBV7-9, the J call TRBJ1-6, with D unresolved. Between the trimmed V and J ends, which lost 2 bases and 10 bases, there was a span of 9 bases. The CDR3 spans 13 residues. CDR1 and CDR2 from the germline V gene are SEHNR and FQNEAQ (reference sequence). The CDR3 protein is CASSLMLGSPLHF. CDR3 coding DNA: TGTGCCAGCAGCTTAATGTTAGGATCACCCCTCCACTTT.

V and J are TRBV9 and TRBJ2-7; TRBD2 might be the D (7 bases). Germline CDR1 reads SGDLS; CDR2 reads YYNGEE. The germline V and J ends were trimmed by 0 bases and 5 bases, with 18 bases remaining between them. The CDR3 is made up of 16 amino acids. CDR3 region: CASSVADRGAPHEQYF. CDR3 bases: TGTGCCAGCAGCGTAGCTGATCGGGGGGCCCCCCACGAGCAGTACTTC.

The rearrangement joins TRBV9 to TRBJ1-2; D unclear. This CDR3 has 14 residues. Between the trimmed V and J ends, which lost 0 bases and 3 bases, there was a span of 9 bases. Germline-derived CDR1 and CDR2 are SGDLS and YYNGEE. The CDR3 DNA follows: TGTGCCAGCAGCGTAGGGGGAGGTGACTATGGCTACACCTTC. This encodes CASSVGGGDYGYTF.

The CDR3 DNA reads TGTGCCAGCGGCCTACGGCATCTCGCTCAGGGCGCCGGGGAGCTGTTTTTT. Protein: CASGLRHLAQGAGELFF. V gene TRBV27 combines with J gene TRBJ2-2; D is perhaps TRBD1 (5 bases). Germline CDR1 reads MNHEY; CDR2 reads SMNVEV (reference sequence). The CDR3 runs 17 residues. V was clipped by 8 bases and J by 6 bases, with 25 bases between them.

This clone was seen only a few times. The chain recombines TRBV7-2 with TRBJ2-7, with D perhaps TRBD1 or TRBD2 (6 bases each). Germline V gene lookup returns CDR1 SGHTA and CDR2 FQGNSA. V lost 3 bases to trimming and J lost 0 bases, with 15 bases between them. CDR3 length equals 16 residues. The CDR3 DNA reads as TGTGCCAGCAGCTTGGGCGGGACAAGCATCTCCTACGAGCAGTACTTC. It specifies CASSLGGTSISYEQYF. The full variable domain, rest sourced from reference TRBV7-2 and TRBJ2-7, is GAGVSQSPSNKVTEKGKDVELRCDPISGHTALYWYRQSLGQGLEFLIYFQGNSAPDKSGLPSDRFSAERTGGSVSTLTIQRTQQEDSAVYLCASSLGGTSISYEQYFGPGTRLTVT.

This chain uses TRBV5-1 with TRBJ1-5; no reliable D call. V was pared by 0 bases and J by 7 bases, with 11 bases between. Per the germline V gene, CDR1 is SGHRS and CDR2 is YFSETQ. This CDR3 spans 14 amino acids. In DNA form, the CDR3 reads TGCGCCAGCAGCTTGGAGGGAGTCGGCCAGCCCCAGCATTTT. Protein product: CASSLEGVGQPQHF.

This clone was counted a single time. This chain connects TRBV5-1 to TRBJ2-3; D gene ambiguous. The V gene's germline CDR1 is SGHRS and CDR2 YFSETQ. This CDR3 has 12 amino acids. Trimming stripped 1 base from V and 3 bases from J, with 3 bases between. CDR3 sequence reads: CASSLLTDTQYF. CDR3 nucleotides: TGCGCCAGCAGCTTGCTGACAGATACGCAGTATTTT.

The chain carries TRBV9 and TRBJ1-4; TRBD1 matches at 9 bases. The trim removed 3 bases at V and 6 bases at J, leaving 3 bases unmatched. CDR1 is SGDLS, CDR2 YYNGEE, per germline. The CDR3 length is 14 residues. The CDR3 DNA reads TGTGCCAGCAGCGCTGGGACAGGGTATGAAAAACTGTTTTTT. Translated: CASSAGTGYEKLFF.

V gene TRBV12-3 or TRBV12-4 combines with J gene TRBJ2-1; D is unclear. The CDR3 is 12 amino acids. V lost 2 bases and J 8 bases, leaving 7 bases between the germline ends. DNA for the CDR3: TGTGCCAGCAGTTTAATCTTCCATGAGCAGTTCTTC. This codes for CASSLIFHEQFF.